The 6 T cell receptor beta chains reported below all come from one sample, sequenced in a study of blood T cells in healthy people across ages (dated by TCRdb to 2013 to 2016). The library came from 5' RACE. The instrument given in TCRdb is Illumina HiSeq 2500. A second PCR of roughly 7 to 11 cycles was performed with a sample-barcoded 5' primer and a J-beta primer mix. Clones were called with MiXCR by TCRdb after fastp trimmed the public reads at Q25, and only in-frame beta chains were retained. Rows are unified per CDR3 protein, each entry keeping the most common DNA and genes. This sample holds about 590,000 distinct CDR3 sequences; approximately 30% were observed only once. The ten most abundant clones make up 15% to 19% of the sample. The sample comprised blood. These TCRs come from a woman aged 80 or older in good health.

This clonotype has just a few counts. The chain combines TRBV6-1 with TRBJ1-1, with TRBD1 as a possible D gene (5 bases). V lost 0 bases to trimming and J lost 6 bases, with 11 bases between them. From germline, CDR1 is MNHNS and CDR2 SASEGT. There are 14 residues in the CDR3. The CDR3 here is CASSEAQGTAEAFF. DNA of the CDR3: TGTGCCAGCAGTGAAGCCCAGGGAACAGCTGAAGCTTTCTTT.

This clonotype showed up just once. Germline is not matched at one junction end, which may reflect a read error. V and J are TRBV7-7 and TRBJ1-5; 7 bases fit TRBD1. The CDR3 sequence is 18 residues long. Germline V CDR1 and CDR2: SSHAT, FNYEAQ (reference sequence). The CDR3 nucleotides read TGTGCTAGCAGCTTAGACGGGACAGCCAAGCATAGCAATCAGCTCCAGCATTTT. Amino acid sequence: CASSLDGTAKHSNQLQHF.

Ten or more counts support this clonotype. The gene calls are TRBV29-1 and TRBJ2-4; unclear D gene. The CDR3 is made up of 11 amino acids. Germline V gene data show CDR1 as SQVTM and CDR2 as ANQGSEA. V was pared by 2 bases and J by 10 bases, with 9 bases between. The CDR3 is CSVENLDIQYF. In nucleotides, the CDR3 is TGCAGCGTTGAAAACCTGGATATTCAGTACTTC.

Many counts were recorded for this clonotype. The genes are TRBV10-3 and TRBJ2-7; 8 nucleotides agree with TRBD1. The length of the CDR3 is 21 residues. Germline lookup yields CDR1 ENHRY and CDR2 SYGVKD. J lost 4 bases, V lost 2 bases, and 25 bases had no gene match. For the CDR3, the DNA is TGTGCCATCAGTGAGCGATCACTTTTCCGGGACAGGCGACTGAAACCTTACGAGCAGTACTTC. Translation gives CAISERSLFRDRRLKPYEQYF.

This clonotype was seen just once. Germline and junction disagree at one end, which may indicate a read error. The chain is built from TRBV30 and TRBJ1-2; a possible D gene is TRBD1 (5 bases). The CDR3 runs 11 residues. Per germline, CDR1 GTSNPN and CDR2 SVGIG (reference sequence). CDR3 protein: CAWGVGGGYTF. DNA of the CDR3: TGTGCCTGGGGTGTCGGGGGTGGCTACACCTTC.

This clonotype has just a few counts. This chain joins TRBV20-1 and TRBJ1-5; 8 bases map to TRBD1. This CDR3 is built from 15 residues. The ends lost 0 bases at V and 6 bases at J; junction bases unmatched: 7. Germline-derived CDR1 and CDR2 are DFQATT and SNEGSKA (reference sequence). The chain's CDR3 is CSARESGQGSQPQHF. The CDR3, as DNA: TGCAGTGCTAGAGAAAGCGGACAGGGAAGTCAGCCCCAGCATTTT.